A single sample is the source of the 2 T cell receptor beta chains below, sequenced in a study of cytotoxic CD8 clonotypes in ibrutinib-treated CLL. Data came from immunoSEQ multiplex PCR; TCRdb stores just in-frame clones and leaves some out. The sample lists roughly 63,000 clones, 45% to 65% occurring once. Material: PBMCs, obtained after 12 months of ibrutinib treatment. Receptors were obtained from a human donor with chronic lymphocytic leukemia.

The chain links TRBV7-9 to TRBJ1-2, with 8 bases matching TRBD1. The ends lost 5 bases at V and 4 bases at J; junction bases unmatched: 6. The CDR3 totals 14 residues. Germline V gives CDR1 SEHNR, CDR2 FQNEAQ (reference sequence). Here the CDR3 reads CASSGRGRGYGYTF. The CDR3 nucleotides are TGTGCCAGCAGCGGCAGGGGGCGCGGCTATGGCTACACCTTC. Looking up the rest from reference TRBV7-9 and TRBJ1-2 gives the full variable domain: DTGVSQNPRHKITKRGQNVTFRCDPISEHNRLYWYRQTLGQGPEFLTYFQNEAQLEKSRLLSDRFSAERPKGSFSTLEIQRTEQGDSAMYLCASSGRGRGYGYTFGSGTRLTVV.

Here the CDR3 DNA reads TGTGCCAGCAGTGGCCGACTAGCGGGTACTAGGAGCTCCTACAATGAGCAGTTCTTC. Protein sequence: CASSGRLAGTRSSYNEQFF. V usage is TRBV2 and J usage is TRBJ2-1, with 10 bases that match TRBD2. The J segment lost 0 bases and the V segment lost 4 bases, leaving 12 bases of the junction unmatched. The CDR3 consists of 19 residues. The germline V gene encodes CDR1 SNHLY and CDR2 FYNNEI.